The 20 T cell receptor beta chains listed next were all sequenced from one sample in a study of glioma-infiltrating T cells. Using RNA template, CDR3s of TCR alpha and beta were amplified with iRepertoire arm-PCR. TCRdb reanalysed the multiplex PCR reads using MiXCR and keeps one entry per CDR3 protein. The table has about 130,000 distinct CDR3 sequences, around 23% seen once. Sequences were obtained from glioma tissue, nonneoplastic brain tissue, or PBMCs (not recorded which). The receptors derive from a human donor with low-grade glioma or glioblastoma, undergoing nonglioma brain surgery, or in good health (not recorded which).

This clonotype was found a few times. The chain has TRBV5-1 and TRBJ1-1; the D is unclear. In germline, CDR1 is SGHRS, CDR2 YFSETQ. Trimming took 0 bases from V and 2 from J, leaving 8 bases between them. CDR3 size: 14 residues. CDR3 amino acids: CASSLVPRNTEAFF. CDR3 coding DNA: TGCGCCAGCAGCTTGGTGCCCAGAAACACTGAAGCTTTCTTT. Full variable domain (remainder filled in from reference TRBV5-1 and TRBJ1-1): KAGVTQTPRYLIKTRGQQVTLSCSPISGHRSVSWYQQTPGQGLQFLFEYFSETQRNKGNFPGRFSGRQFSNSRSEMNVSTLELGDSALYLCASSLVPRNTEAFFGQGTRLTVV.

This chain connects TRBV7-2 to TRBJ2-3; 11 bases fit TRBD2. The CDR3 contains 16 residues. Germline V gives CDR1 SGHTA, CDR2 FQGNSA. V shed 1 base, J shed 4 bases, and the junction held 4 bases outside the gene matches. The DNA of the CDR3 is TGTGCCAGCAGCTTAGTATCTAGCGGGGGGCCAGATACGCAGTATTTT. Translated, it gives CASSLVSSGGPDTQYF.

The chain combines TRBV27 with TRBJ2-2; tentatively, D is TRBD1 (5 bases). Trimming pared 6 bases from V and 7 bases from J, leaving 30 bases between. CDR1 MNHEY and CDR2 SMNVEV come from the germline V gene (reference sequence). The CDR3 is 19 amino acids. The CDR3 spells CASSPGAIRPGNVGGELFF. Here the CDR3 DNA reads TGTGCCAGCAGCCCCGGTGCAATACGTCCAGGGAATGTTGGCGGGGAGCTGTTTTTT.

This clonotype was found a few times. The CDR3 sequence is CASSRGTARRNEQFF. The CDR3 DNA reads as TGCGCCAGCAGCCGGGGGACAGCCCGTAGGAATGAGCAGTTCTTC. V gene TRBV4-1 combines with J gene TRBJ2-1; 7 bases are shared with TRBD1. Germline V gene data show CDR1 as MGHRA and CDR2 as YSYEKL. V trimming: 4 bases; J trimming: 7 bases; junction bases outside the gene matches: 10. The CDR3 consists of 15 residues.

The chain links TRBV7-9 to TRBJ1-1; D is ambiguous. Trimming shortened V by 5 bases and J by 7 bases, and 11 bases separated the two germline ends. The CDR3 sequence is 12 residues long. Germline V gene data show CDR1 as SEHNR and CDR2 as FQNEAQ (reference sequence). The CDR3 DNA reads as TGTGCCAGCAGCCCGACGTTTGGTGAAGCTTTCTTT. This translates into CASSPTFGEAFF.

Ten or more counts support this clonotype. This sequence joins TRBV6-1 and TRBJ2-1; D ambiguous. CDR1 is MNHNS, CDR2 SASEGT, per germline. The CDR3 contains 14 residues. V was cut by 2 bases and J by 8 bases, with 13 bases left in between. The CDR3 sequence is CASSELGSWDEQFF. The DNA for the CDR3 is TGTGCCAGCAGTGAACTGGGGTCCTGGGATGAGCAGTTCTTC.

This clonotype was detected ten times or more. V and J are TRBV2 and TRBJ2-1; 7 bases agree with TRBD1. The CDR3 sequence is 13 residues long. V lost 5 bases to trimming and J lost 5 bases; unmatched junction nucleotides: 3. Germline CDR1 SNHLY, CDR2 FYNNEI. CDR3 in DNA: TGTGCCAGCAGTCCGGGACAGCACAATGAGCAGTTCTTC. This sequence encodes CASSPGQHNEQFF.

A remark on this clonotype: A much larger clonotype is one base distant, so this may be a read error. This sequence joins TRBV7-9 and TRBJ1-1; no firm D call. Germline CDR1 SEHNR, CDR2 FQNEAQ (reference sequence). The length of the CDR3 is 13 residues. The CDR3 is CASSSGKNTKAFF. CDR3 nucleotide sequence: TGTGCCAGCAGCTCCGGAAAGAACACTAAAGCTTTCTTT. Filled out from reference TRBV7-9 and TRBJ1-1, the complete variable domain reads DTGVSQNPRHKITKRGQNVTFRCDPISEHNRLYWYRQTLGQGPEFLTYFQNEAQLEKSRLLSDRFSAERPKGSFSTLEIQRTEQGDSAMYLCASSSGKNTKAFFGQGTRLTVV.

For the CDR3, the DNA is TGTGCCAGCAGCCAAGAATGGCCAGCGAGTCGCACTGAAGCTTTCTTT. Translating gives CASSQEWPASRTEAFF. The chain recombines TRBV3-1 with TRBJ1-1; D is uncertain. This CDR3 region has 16 residues. In germline, CDR1 is LGHDT, CDR2 YNNKEL (reference sequence). Trimming removed 0 bases from V and 4 bases from J, with 15 bases in between.

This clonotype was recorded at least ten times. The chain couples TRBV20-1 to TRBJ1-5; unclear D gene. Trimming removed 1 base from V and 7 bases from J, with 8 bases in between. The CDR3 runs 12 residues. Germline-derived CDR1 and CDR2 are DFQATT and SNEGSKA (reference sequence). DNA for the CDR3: TGCAGTGCTAGAGGGCAAAGCCAGCCCCAGCATTTT. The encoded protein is CSARGQSQPQHF.

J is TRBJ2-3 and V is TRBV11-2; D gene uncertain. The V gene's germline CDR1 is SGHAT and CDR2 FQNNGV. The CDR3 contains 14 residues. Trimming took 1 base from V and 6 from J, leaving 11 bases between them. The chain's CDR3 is CASSLAGPLDTQYF. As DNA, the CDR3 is TGTGCCAGCAGCTTAGCCGGCCCCCTGGATACGCAGTATTTT.

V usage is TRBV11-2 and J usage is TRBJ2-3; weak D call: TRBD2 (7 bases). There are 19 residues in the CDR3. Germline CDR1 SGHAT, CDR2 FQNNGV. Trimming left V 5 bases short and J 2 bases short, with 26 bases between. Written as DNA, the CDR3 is TGTGCCAGCAGCCTGGGGGGGAGGGACATACGGACAATCACAGATACGCAGTATTTT. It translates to CASSLGGRDIRTITDTQYF.

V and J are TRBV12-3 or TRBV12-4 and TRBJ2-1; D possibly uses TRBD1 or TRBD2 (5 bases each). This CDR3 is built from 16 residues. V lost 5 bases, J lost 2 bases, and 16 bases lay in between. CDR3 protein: CASSPARDRAYNEQFF. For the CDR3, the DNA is TGTGCCAGCAGTCCCGCCCGGGACCGGGCCTACAATGAGCAGTTCTTC.

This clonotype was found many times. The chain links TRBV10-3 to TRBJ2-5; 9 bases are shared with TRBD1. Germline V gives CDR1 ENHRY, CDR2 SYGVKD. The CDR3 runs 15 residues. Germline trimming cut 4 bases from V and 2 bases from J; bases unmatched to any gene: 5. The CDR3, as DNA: TGTGCCATCAGTGTTGGGACAGGGCGACAAGAGACCCAGTACTTC. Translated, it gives CAISVGTGRQETQYF.

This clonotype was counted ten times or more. The CDR3 loop reads CASSHGRPYNEQFF. CDR3 DNA sequence: TGTGCCAGCAGCCATGGACGGCCTTACAATGAGCAGTTCTTC. The V and J genes are TRBV14 and TRBJ2-1; D remains unclear. The germline V gene encodes CDR1 SGHDN and CDR2 FVKESK. Trimming removed 3 bases from V and 4 bases from J, with 10 bases in between. The CDR3 length is 14 residues.

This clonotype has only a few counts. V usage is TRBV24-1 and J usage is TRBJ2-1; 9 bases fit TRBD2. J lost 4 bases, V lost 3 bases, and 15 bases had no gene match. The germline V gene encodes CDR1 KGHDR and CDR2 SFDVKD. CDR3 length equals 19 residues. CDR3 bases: TGTGCCACCAGTGATCGGAGTAGCGGGGGCCCCCGAGGGTACAATGAGCAGTTCTTC. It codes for CATSDRSSGGPRGYNEQFF.

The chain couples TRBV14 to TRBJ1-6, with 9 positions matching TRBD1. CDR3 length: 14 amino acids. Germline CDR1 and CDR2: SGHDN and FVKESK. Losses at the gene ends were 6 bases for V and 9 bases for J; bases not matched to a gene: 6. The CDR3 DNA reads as TGTGCCAGCAGAGGACAGGGGCGATTTTCACCCCTCCACTTT. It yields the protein CASRGQGRFSPLHF.

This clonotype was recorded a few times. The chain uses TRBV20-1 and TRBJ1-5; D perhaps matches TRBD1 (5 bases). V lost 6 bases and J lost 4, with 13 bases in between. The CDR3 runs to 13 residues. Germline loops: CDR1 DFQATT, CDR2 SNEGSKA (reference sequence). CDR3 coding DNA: TGCAGTGCAAGGAACAGGAATAATCAGCCCCAGCATTTT. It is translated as CSARNRNNQPQHF.

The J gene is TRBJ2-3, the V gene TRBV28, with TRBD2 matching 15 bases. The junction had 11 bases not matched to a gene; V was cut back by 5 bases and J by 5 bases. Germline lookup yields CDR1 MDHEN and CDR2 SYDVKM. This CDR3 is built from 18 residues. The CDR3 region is CASSKTGLAGGQKDTQYF. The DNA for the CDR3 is TGTGCCAGCAGTAAAACCGGACTAGCGGGGGGGCAGAAAGATACGCAGTATTTT.

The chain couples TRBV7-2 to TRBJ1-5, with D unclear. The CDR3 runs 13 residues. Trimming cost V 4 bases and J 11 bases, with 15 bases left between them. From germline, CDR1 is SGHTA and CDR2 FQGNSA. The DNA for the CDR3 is TGTGCCAGCAGCTCGTCAGGCCCCGTGACCCAGCATTTT. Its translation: CASSSSGPVTQHF.